A single sample gave rise to the 13 T cell receptor beta chains below, sequenced in a study of neurological immune-mediated disorders. TCRdb passed the 5' RACE reads through MiXCR, listing each CDR3 protein once. The sample holds some 95,000 distinct CDR3 sequences; 3.5% are singletons and the top ten take 5% to 6.5%. The specimen sequenced was PBMCs. The receptors stem from a woman aged 18-35 years with multiple sclerosis.

The CDR3 sequence: CSVRGGEYGYTF. The CDR3 DNA follows: TGCAGCGTACGCGGGGGCGAGTATGGCTACACCTTC. The genes are TRBV29-1 and TRBJ1-2, with a weak D call TRBD1 (6 bases). V gave up 6 bases and J gave up 5 bases, with 13 bases separating them. The CDR3 covers 12 residues. Germline loops: CDR1 SQVTM, CDR2 ANQGSEA.

This clonotype has ten or more counts. This chain connects TRBV20-1 to TRBJ2-2, with 10 bases identical to TRBD1. After removal of 0 bases from V and 3 bases from J, the junction contained 1 base not matched to a gene. The CDR3 runs 15 residues. The germline CDR1 and CDR2 sequences are DFQATT and SNEGSKA (reference sequence). For the CDR3, the DNA is TGCAGTGCTAGAGATGGGACAGGGGACACCGGGGAGCTGTTTTTT. Translation gives CSARDGTGDTGELFF.

This clonotype was found many times. The rearrangement links TRBV28 to TRBJ1-1; TRBD1 is a possible D gene (6 bases). The V gene lost 6 bases and the J gene lost 5 bases, with 13 bases spanning the gap. This CDR3 spans 13 amino acids. Germline V gene lookup returns CDR1 MDHEN and CDR2 SYDVKM. CDR3 region: CASRPGVVTEAFF. Written as DNA, the CDR3 is TGTGCCAGCAGACCAGGGGTGGTGACTGAAGCTTTCTTT.

In this sample, this clonotype turned up many times. The rearrangement links TRBV3-1 to TRBJ2-2, with D possibly TRBD2 on 5 matching bases. V lost 4 bases and J lost 4, with 7 bases in between. CDR1 and CDR2 (germline): LGHDT, YNNKEL (reference sequence). This CDR3 is 13 amino acids long. The CDR3 sequence is CASSRRGTGELFF. The CDR3 bases are TGTGCCAGCAGCCGCCGGGGCACCGGGGAGCTGTTTTTT. Full variable domain (missing parts from reference TRBV3-1 and TRBJ2-2): DTAVSQTPKYLVTQMGNDKSIKCEQNLGHDTMYWYKQDSKKFLKIMFSYNNKELIINETVPNRFSPKSPDKAHLNLHINSLELGDSAVYFCASSRRGTGELFFGEGSRLTVL.

The sample holds many counts of this clonotype. The chain employs TRBV28 and TRBJ2-7, with D possibly being TRBD2 (6 bases). This CDR3 contains 15 residues. V was cut by 5 bases and J by 0 bases, with 14 bases left in between. CDR1 and CDR2 (germline): MDHEN, SYDVKM. In DNA, the CDR3 is TGTGCCAGCAGTGAAGCGGGCCCGAGCTCCTACGAGCAGTACTTC. Translated: CASSEAGPSSYEQYF.

In its sample, this clonotype was seen many times. The gene calls are TRBV5-1 and TRBJ1-1; perhaps TRBD1 as D (6 bases). CDR1 and CDR2 (germline): SGHRS, YFSETQ. The V end lost 0 bases, the J end lost 6 bases, and 9 bases lay between the germline ends. The CDR3 runs 13 residues. CDR3 DNA sequence: TGCGCCAGCAGCTTGGTAGAGGGGGCTGAAGCTTTCTTT. The encoded protein is CASSLVEGAEAFF.

This clonotype showed up just a few times. J is TRBJ1-5 and V is TRBV20-1; 11 nucleotides agree with TRBD1. The CDR3 extends over 13 amino acids. After removal of 6 bases from V and 6 bases from J, the junction contained 4 bases not matched to a gene. Per the germline V gene, CDR1 is DFQATT and CDR2 is SNEGSKA (reference sequence). The CDR3 nucleotides read TGCAGTGCAGGACAGGGGGCGTCTCAGCCCCAGCATTTT. This sequence encodes CSAGQGASQPQHF.

This clonotype was counted many times. The genes are TRBV7-9 and TRBJ2-3; D call uncertain. Germline CDR1 and CDR2: SEHNR and FQNEAQ (reference sequence). V lost 3 bases, J lost 0 bases, and 7 bases lay in between. CDR3 length equals 14 residues. Here the CDR3 DNA reads TGTGCCAGCAGCTTTCCGAGAAGCACAGATACGCAGTATTTT. Amino acids: CASSFPRSTDTQYF. Variable domain in full (rest from reference TRBV7-9 and TRBJ2-3): DTGVSQNPRHKITKRGQNVTFRCDPISEHNRLYWYRQTLGQGPEFLTYFQNEAQLEKSRLLSDRFSAERPKGSFSTLEIQRTEQGDSAMYLCASSFPRSTDTQYFGPGTRLTVL.

At least ten counts were recorded for this clonotype. The CDR3 here is CASRSLGGVPWYGYTF. The CDR3 region has the DNA TGTGCCAGCAGATCTCTTGGGGGGGTCCCTTGGTATGGCTACACCTTC. The V call is TRBV27, the J call TRBJ1-2; possibly TRBD1 for D (5 bases). V shed 6 bases and J shed 5 bases, with 22 bases lying between them. The CDR3 has 16 residues. Germline V gene data show CDR1 as MNHEY and CDR2 as SMNVEV (reference sequence).

This clonotype has at least ten counts. This chain links TRBV6-5 with TRBJ1-2; D is undetermined. This CDR3 region has 13 residues. Germline V gene data show CDR1 as MNHEY and CDR2 as SVGAGI. The V gene lost 0 bases and the J gene lost 8 bases, with 10 bases spanning the gap. DNA of the CDR3: TGTGCCAGCAGTTACTCGATGATGGTCGGCTACACCTTC. Translating it yields CASSYSMMVGYTF.

This clonotype came up many times. The rearrangement joins TRBV20-1 to TRBJ2-7; D call uncertain. From germline, CDR1 is DFQATT and CDR2 SNEGSKA (reference sequence). With 3 bases removed from V and 0 bases from J, the gap between germline ends came to 9 bases. The length of the CDR3 is 13 residues. CDR3 in amino acids: CSASPLYSYEQYF. The CDR3 DNA follows: TGCAGTGCTAGTCCTTTGTACTCCTACGAGCAGTACTTC.

This clonotype was recorded at least ten times. J is TRBJ2-1 and V is TRBV27; no definite D call. The CDR3 has 16 residues. Germline V lookup: CDR1 MNHEY, CDR2 SMNVEV (reference sequence). With 5 bases removed from V and 0 bases from J, the gap between germline ends came to 14 bases. The CDR3 region is CASSPPGMSSYNEQFF. The CDR3 DNA sequence: TGTGCCAGCAGTCCCCCCGGCATGAGCTCCTACAATGAGCAGTTCTTC.

There are many counts of this clonotype. This chain joins TRBV20-1 and TRBJ2-2; D possibly matches TRBD1 or TRBD2 (5 bases each). The CDR3 is 15 amino acids. Germline assignment: CDR1 DFQATT and CDR2 SNEGSKA (reference sequence). The V and J ends lost 6 bases and 5 bases respectively, with 19 bases between them. CDR3 sequence: CSARGALQETGELFF. The CDR3 bases are TGCAGTGCAAGGGGAGCACTTCAAGAGACCGGGGAGCTGTTTTTT.